Below are 10 T cell receptor beta chains sequenced from a single sample in a study of blood T cell repertoires in COVID-19. The assay was immunoSEQ multiplex PCR, and TCRdb's table has in-frame clones only and misses some. The sample lists some 290,000 clones; around nine tenths were seen once. The material sequenced was peripheral blood. All receptors come from a woman under 40 with COVID-19, enrolled during active disease.

The V call is TRBV24-1, the J call TRBJ2-1, with TRBD1 identical over 9 bases. CDR3 length: 14 amino acids. The V gene end was trimmed by 5 bases and the J gene end by 3 bases; junction bases not matched to a gene: 1. Per germline, CDR1 KGHDR and CDR2 SFDVKD. The CDR3 DNA is TGTGCCACCAGTGGGACAGGGGACTACAATGAGCAGTTCTTC. Protein sequence: CATSGTGDYNEQFF.

The J gene is TRBJ2-7, the V gene TRBV11-1, with 8 nucleotides matching TRBD1. Germline trimming cut 2 bases from V and 4 bases from J; bases unmatched to any gene: 7. CDR1 is SGHAT, CDR2 FQDESV, per germline (reference sequence). CDR3 size: 15 residues. CDR3 loop: CASSLSAGGLYEQYF. The CDR3 DNA reads TGTGCCAGCAGCTTAAGCGCAGGGGGCCTATACGAGCAGTACTTC.

The chain employs TRBV15 and TRBJ2-7, with 9 positions matching TRBD2. CDR1 and CDR2 (germline): LNHNV, YYDKDF (reference sequence). The CDR3 is 16 residues long. The trim removed 5 bases at V and 3 bases at J, leaving 11 bases unmatched. For the CDR3, the DNA is TGTGCCACCAGCGCCGAGGGAGCTAGCGGGGACTACGAGCAGTACTTC. It codes for CATSAEGASGDYEQYF.

The rearrangement joins TRBV7-5 to TRBJ2-7; TRBD1 is the table's D call and was not checked against the DNA. TRBV7-5 is a known pseudogene. This CDR3 comprises 11 residues. The DNA for the CDR3 is TGTGTCAGAAGCTGGCAGGACGAGCAGTACTTC. Its protein is CVRSWQDEQYF.

The genes are TRBV5-1 and TRBJ2-7; 8 bases fit TRBD1. The V gene end was trimmed by 7 bases and the J gene end by 0 bases; junction bases not matched to a gene: 12. Germline V gene lookup returns CDR1 SGHRS and CDR2 YFSETQ. This CDR3 has 16 amino acids. For the CDR3, the DNA is TGCGCCAGCCGCCCTCGAGGACAGGGAGGCTCCTACGAGCAGTACTTC. This gives the protein CASRPRGQGGSYEQYF. The full variable domain, with the rest looked up from reference TRBV5-1 and TRBJ2-7, is KAGVTQTPRYLIKTRGQQVTLSCSPISGHRSVSWYQQTPGQGLQFLFEYFSETQRNKGNFPGRFSGRQFSNSRSEMNVSTLELGDSALYLCASRPRGQGGSYEQYFGPGTRLTVT.

The chain has TRBV7-9 and TRBJ2-4, with no clear D. V was shortened by 5 bases and J by 10 bases, with 18 bases between the two germline ends. CDR1 SEHNR and CDR2 FQNEAQ come from the germline V gene (reference sequence). The CDR3 consists of 14 residues. The CDR3 region is CASSSGSQDEIQYF. DNA of the CDR3: TGTGCCAGCAGCAGTGGTAGTCAGGATGAAATTCAGTACTTC.

The chain recombines TRBV11-2 with TRBJ2-5, with 7 bases aligning to TRBD2. The CDR3 sequence is 14 residues long. V lost 5 bases and J lost 2; bases outside the gene matches: 5. Germline V CDR1 and CDR2: SGHAT, FQNNGV. The CDR3: CASSDWTRQETQYF. CDR3 in DNA: TGTGCCAGCAGCGACTGGACTAGACAAGAGACCCAGTACTTC.

The rearrangement joins TRBV6-6 to TRBJ1-4, with D tentatively TRBD1 (5 bases). V was trimmed by 1 base and J by 14 bases, leaving 14 bases between them. Germline values: CDR1 MNHNY, CDR2 SVGAGI (reference sequence). The CDR3 totals 13 residues. This CDR3 reads CASSYLADNLLFF. The CDR3 DNA follows: TGTGCCAGCAGTTACTTAGCGGACAATCTTCTGTTTTTT.

The V gene is TRBV27, the J gene TRBJ2-3; TRBD1 agrees at 7 bases. The CDR3 sequence is 15 residues long. The germline V gene has CDR1 MNHEY and CDR2 SMNVEV (reference sequence). V shed 3 bases and J 0 bases; nucleotides not matched to a gene: 3. DNA of the CDR3: TGTGCCAGCAGTTTGGGACAGATAAGCACAGATACGCAGTATTTT. Protein sequence: CASSLGQISTDTQYF.

The chain carries TRBV5-6 and TRBJ1-2; a weak D match, TRBD1 (6 bases). The germline V gene encodes CDR1 SGHDT and CDR2 YYEEEE. V was cut by 4 bases and J by 3 bases, with 13 bases left in between. This CDR3 contains 14 residues. The CDR3 DNA reads as TGTGCCAGCAGCACAGGGCTCAGTTACTATGGCTACACCTTC. This codes for CASSTGLSYYGYTF.